This TCR beta chain was sequenced in a study of shared clonotypes between healthy human individuals. Study conclusions and caveats: Relative to their counterparts shared across all four donors, non-shared clonotypes exhibited diminished generation probabilities.

Naivety among CD8 cells was defined by CD45RO negativity and positive CCR7 selection, thereby excluding terminally differentiated effector memory CD45RA+ cells. V was shortened by 4 bases and J by 5 bases, with 12 bases between the two germline ends. The CDR3 contains 14 residues. CDR1 and CDR2 (germline): MNHEY, SMNVEV (reference sequence). This clone was seen a handful of times. Its matching antigen is unknown. Libraries were prepared by immunoSEQ multiplex PCR; TCRdb keeps only in-frame clonotypes and omits some of them. The sample carries around 2,000,000 clones, less than 95% recorded once. The chain couples TRBV27 to TRBJ1-5; weak D call: TRBD1 (5 bases). Sample: naive CD8+ T cells sorted from blood. The clonotype comes from a man in his late teens or twenties in good health. CDR3 sequence reads: CASSSEGLHQPQHF. CDR3 nucleotides: TGTGCCAGCAGTTCGGAGGGGTTACATCAGCCCCAGCATTTT.